This note documents a single T cell receptor (beta chain) sequence. Its target is not known. The record originates from a study of identifying expanded T cells in peripheral blood. This CDR3 has 15 residues. The V gene's germline CDR1 is SGHTA and CDR2 FQGTGA. Trimming shortened V by 3 bases and J by 7 bases, and 16 bases separated the two germline ends. Collection occurred without any documented infections or immune events in donors. Method: immunoSEQ multiplex PCR; TCRdb's copy keeps in-frame clones and lacks some. The sample holds just over 90,000 clones; roughly 90% are singletons and the top ten take about 4%. Findings and caveats of the study: Approximately 2-week clone count variance significantly increased as total template count grew. Differentially abundant clones: roughly 1.2 between replicates, around 17 at around 14 days, more than 18 at four.

Sequenced input: blood. This chain connects TRBV7-3 to TRBJ2-1, with D tentatively TRBD1 (5 bases). This sequence was found in a person aged 18-70 years in good health. For the CDR3, the DNA is TGTGCCAGCAGCTTTCGTCTAGGGGTAGGAAATGAGCAGTTCTTC. It translates to CASSFRLGVGNEQFF.